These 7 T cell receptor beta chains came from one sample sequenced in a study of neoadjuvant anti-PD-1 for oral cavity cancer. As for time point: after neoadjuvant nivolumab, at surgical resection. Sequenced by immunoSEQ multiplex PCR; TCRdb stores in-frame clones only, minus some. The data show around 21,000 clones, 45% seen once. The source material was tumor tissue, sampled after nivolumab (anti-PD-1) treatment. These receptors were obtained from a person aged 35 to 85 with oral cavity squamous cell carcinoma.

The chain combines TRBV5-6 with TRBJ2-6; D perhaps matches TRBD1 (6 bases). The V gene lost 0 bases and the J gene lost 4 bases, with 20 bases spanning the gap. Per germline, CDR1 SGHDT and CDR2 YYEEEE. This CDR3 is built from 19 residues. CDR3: CASSLVLVAGAGGANVLTF. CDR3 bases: TGTGCCAGCAGCTTGGTTTTAGTGGCAGGGGCTGGAGGGGCCAACGTCCTGACTTTC.

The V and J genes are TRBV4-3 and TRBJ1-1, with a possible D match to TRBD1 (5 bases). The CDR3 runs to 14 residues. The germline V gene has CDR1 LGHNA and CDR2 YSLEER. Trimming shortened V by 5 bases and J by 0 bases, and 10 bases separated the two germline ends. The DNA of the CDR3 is TGCGCCAGCAGCGAAAGGGGCCTGAACACTGAAGCTTTCTTT. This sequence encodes CASSERGLNTEAFF.

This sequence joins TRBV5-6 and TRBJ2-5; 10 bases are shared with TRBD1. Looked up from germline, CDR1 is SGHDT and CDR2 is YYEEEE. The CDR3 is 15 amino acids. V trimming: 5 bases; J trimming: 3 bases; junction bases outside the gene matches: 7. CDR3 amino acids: CASRGTGTGEETQYF. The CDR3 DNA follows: TGTGCCAGCAGGGGTACCGGGACAGGGGAAGAGACCCAGTACTTC.

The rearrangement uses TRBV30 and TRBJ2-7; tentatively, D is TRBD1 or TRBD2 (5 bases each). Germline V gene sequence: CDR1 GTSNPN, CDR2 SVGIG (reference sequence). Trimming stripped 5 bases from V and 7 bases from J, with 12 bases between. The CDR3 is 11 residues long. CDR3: CAWGDEGEQYF. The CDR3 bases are TGTGCCTGGGGGGACGAGGGAGAGCAGTACTTC. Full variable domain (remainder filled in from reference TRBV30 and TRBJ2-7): SQTIHQWPATLVQPVGSPLSLECTVEGTSNPNLYWYRQAAGRGLQLLFYSVGIGQISSEVPQNLSASRPQDRQFILSSKKLLLSDSGFYLCAWGDEGEQYFGPGTRLTVT.

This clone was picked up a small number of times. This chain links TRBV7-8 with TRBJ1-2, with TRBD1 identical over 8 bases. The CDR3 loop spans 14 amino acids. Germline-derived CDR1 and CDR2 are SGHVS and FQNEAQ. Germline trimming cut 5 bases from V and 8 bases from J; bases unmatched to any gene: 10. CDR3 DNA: TGTGCCAGCAGCGACCGGGACAGGACAGGAGGCTACACCTTC. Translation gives CASSDRDRTGGYTF. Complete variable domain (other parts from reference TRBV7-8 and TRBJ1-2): GAGVSQSPRYKVAKRGQDVALRCDPISGHVSLFWYQQALGQGPEFLTYFQNEAQLDKSGLPSDRFFAERPEGSVSTLKIQRTQQEDSAVYLCASSDRDRTGGYTFGSGTRLTVV.

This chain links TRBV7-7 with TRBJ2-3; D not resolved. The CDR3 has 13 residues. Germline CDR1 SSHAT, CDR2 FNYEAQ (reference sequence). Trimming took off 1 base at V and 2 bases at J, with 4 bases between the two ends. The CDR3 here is CASSLGHTDTQYF. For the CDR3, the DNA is TGTGCCAGCAGCTTAGGCCACACAGATACGCAGTATTTT.

CDR3 amino acids: CASSFRGGEQYF. DNA for the CDR3: TGTGCCAGCAGCTTCAGGGGTGGTGAGCAGTACTTC. V usage is TRBV7-6 and J usage is TRBJ2-7, with D possibly being TRBD1 (6 bases). Trimming removed 3 bases at V and 7 bases at J, with 10 bases between. CDR1 SGHVS and CDR2 FNYEAQ come from the germline V gene. This CDR3 comprises 12 residues. The whole variable domain, filled in from reference TRBV7-6 and TRBJ2-7, reads GAGVSQSPRYKVTKRGQDVALRCDPISGHVSLYWYRQALGQGPEFLTYFNYEAQQDKSGLPNDRFSAERPEGSISTLTIQRTEQRDSAMYRCASSFRGGEQYFGPGTRLTVT.